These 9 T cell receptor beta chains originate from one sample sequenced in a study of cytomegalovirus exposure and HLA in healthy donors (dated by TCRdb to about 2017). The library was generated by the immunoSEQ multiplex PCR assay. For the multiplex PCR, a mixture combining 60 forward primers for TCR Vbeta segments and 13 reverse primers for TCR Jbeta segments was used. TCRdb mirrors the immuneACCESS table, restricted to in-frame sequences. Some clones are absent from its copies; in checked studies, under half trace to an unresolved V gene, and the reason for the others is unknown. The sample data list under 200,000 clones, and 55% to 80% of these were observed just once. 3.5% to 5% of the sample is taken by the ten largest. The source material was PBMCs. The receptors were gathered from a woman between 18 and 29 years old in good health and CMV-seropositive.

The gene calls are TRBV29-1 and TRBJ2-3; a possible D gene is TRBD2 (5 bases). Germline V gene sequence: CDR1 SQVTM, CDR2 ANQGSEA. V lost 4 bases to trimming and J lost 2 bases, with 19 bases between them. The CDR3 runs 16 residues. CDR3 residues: CSVGPPSRIATDTQYF. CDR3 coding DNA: TGCAGCGTTGGCCCCCCTAGCCGAATTGCCACAGATACGCAGTATTTT.

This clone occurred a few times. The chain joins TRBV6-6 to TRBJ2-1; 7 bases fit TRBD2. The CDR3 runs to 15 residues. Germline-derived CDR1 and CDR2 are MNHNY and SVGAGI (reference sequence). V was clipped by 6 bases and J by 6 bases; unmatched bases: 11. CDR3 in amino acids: CASSPGTTLFNEQFF. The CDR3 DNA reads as TGTGCCAGCAGCCCTGGGACTACCTTGTTCAATGAGCAGTTCTTC.

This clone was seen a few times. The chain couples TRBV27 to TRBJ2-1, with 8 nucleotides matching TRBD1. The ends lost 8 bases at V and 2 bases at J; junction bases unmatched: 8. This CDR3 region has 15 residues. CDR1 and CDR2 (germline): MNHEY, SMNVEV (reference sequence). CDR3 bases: TGTGCCAGCCAATTTGACAGGGGTCCCTACAATGAGCAGTTCTTC. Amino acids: CASQFDRGPYNEQFF.

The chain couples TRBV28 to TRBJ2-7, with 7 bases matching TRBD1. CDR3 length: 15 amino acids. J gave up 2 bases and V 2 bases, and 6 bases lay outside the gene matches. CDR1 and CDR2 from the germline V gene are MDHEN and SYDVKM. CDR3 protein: CASSLGTANAYEQYF. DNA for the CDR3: TGTGCCAGCAGTTTAGGGACAGCCAACGCCTACGAGCAGTACTTC. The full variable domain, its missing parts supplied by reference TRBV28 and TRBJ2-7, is DVKVTQSSRYLVKRTGEKVFLECVQDMDHENMFWYRQDPGLGLRLIYFSYDVKMKEKGDIPEGYSVSREKKERFSLILESASTNQTSMYLCASSLGTANAYEQYFGPGTRLTVT.

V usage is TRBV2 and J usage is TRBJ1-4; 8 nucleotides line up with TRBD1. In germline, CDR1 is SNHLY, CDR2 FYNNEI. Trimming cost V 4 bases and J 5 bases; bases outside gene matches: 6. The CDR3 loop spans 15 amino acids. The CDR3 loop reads CASSAGDRTNEKLFF. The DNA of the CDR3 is TGTGCCAGCAGTGCAGGGGACAGGACGAATGAAAAACTGTTTTTT.

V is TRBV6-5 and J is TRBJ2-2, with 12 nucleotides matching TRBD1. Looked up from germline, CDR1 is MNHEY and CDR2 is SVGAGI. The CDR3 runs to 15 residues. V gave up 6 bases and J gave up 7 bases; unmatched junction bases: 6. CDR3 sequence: CASRSGQGAGGELFF. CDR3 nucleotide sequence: TGTGCCAGCAGGTCGGGACAGGGGGCTGGCGGGGAGCTGTTTTTT.

CDR3 amino acids: CAWNTGTSTNEKLFF. CDR3 in DNA: TGTGCCTGGAATACCGGGACATCAACTAATGAAAAACTGTTTTTT. This chain connects TRBV30 to TRBJ1-4, with a possible D match to TRBD1 (6 bases). Germline assignment: CDR1 GTSNPN and CDR2 SVGIG (reference sequence). Trimming pared 4 bases from V and 0 bases from J, leaving 12 bases between. The CDR3 is 15 residues long.

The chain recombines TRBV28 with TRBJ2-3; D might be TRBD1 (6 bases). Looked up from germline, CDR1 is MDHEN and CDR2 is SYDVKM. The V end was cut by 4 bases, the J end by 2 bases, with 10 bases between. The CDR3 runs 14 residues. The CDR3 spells CASSSGQITDTQYF. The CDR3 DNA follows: TGTGCCAGCAGTTCCGGACAGATCACAGATACGCAGTATTTT.

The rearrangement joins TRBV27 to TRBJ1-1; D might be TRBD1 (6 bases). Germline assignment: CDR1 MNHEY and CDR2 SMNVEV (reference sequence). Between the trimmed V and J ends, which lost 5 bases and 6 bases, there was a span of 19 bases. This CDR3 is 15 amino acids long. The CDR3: CASSRLNSGDPEAFF. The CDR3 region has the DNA TGTGCCAGCAGTCGACTAAATTCAGGGGACCCTGAAGCTTTCTTT.